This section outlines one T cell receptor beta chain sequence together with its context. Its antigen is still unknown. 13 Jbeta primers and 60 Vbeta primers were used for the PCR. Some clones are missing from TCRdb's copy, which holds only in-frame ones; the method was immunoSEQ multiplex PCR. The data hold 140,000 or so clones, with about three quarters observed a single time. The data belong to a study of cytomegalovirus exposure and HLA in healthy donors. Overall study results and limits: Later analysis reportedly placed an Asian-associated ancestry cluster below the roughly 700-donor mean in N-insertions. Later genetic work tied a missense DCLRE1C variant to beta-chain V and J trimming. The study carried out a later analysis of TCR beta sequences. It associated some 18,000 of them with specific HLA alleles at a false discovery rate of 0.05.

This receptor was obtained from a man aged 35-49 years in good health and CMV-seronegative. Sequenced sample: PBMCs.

The DNA of the CDR3 is TGCGCCAGCAGCCAAGGGGTACTACGGGGGGGAAACTCTGGGGCCAACGTCCTGACTTTC. It yields the protein CASSQGVLRGGNSGANVLTF. The chain carries TRBV4-1 and TRBJ2-6, with 8 positions matching TRBD2. V gave up 1 base and J gave up 0 bases; unmatched junction bases: 11. CDR3 size: 20 residues. From germline, CDR1 is MGHRA and CDR2 YSYEKL.